Below are 14 T cell receptor beta chains sequenced from a single sample in a study of glioma-infiltrating T cells. Using RNA template, CDR3s of TCR alpha and beta were amplified with iRepertoire arm-PCR. TCRdb independently ran MiXCR on the multiplex PCR reads; one entry per CDR3 protein. This sample has about 140,000 distinct CDR3 sequences, with more than 35% found just once. The sample was glioma tissue, nonneoplastic brain tissue, or PBMCs (not recorded which). The origin of the receptors is a human donor with low-grade glioma or glioblastoma, undergoing nonglioma brain surgery, or in good health (not recorded which).

The rearrangement links TRBV4-1 to TRBJ2-5; possible D gene TRBD1, 6 bases. Trimming shortened V by 3 bases and J by 2 bases, and 13 bases separated the two germline ends. This CDR3 is built from 15 residues. The germline V gene encodes CDR1 MGHRA and CDR2 YSYEKL. CDR3 sequence: CASSHRPGQQETQYF. The CDR3 nucleotides read TGCGCCAGCAGCCATCGCCCTGGACAGCAAGAGACCCAGTACTTC.

This clonotype has a count of ten or more. The chain couples TRBV24-1 to TRBJ2-1; D ambiguous. Germline loops: CDR1 KGHDR, CDR2 SFDVKD. V lost 4 bases and J 10 bases, leaving 10 bases between the germline ends. The CDR3 loop spans 12 amino acids. This chain's CDR3 is CATSDLRTEQFF. The CDR3, as DNA: TGTGCCACCAGTGACCTCCGTACCGAGCAGTTCTTC.

This rearrangement joins TRBV6-5 to TRBJ1-3; no clear D. This CDR3 comprises 13 residues. The V and J ends lost 2 bases and 0 bases respectively, with 2 bases between them. The V gene's germline CDR1 is MNHEY and CDR2 SVGAGI. The CDR3 DNA follows: TGTGCCAGCAGTTACAGCTCTGGAAACACCATATATTTT. Its protein product is CASSYSSGNTIYF.

The chain links TRBV7-8 to TRBJ1-2; no definite D call. V was shortened by 1 base and J by 2 bases, with 8 bases between the two germline ends. The CDR3 has 14 residues. Germline assignment: CDR1 SGHVS and CDR2 FQNEAQ. In DNA form, the CDR3 reads TGTGCCAGCAGCTTAGGTCTGGGCAACTATGGCTACACCTTC. The encoded protein is CASSLGLGNYGYTF.

The chain employs TRBV7-9 and TRBJ2-3; the D call may be TRBD1 or TRBD2 (5 bases each). Germline CDR1 SEHNR, CDR2 FQNEAQ (reference sequence). Trimming stripped 6 bases from V and 4 bases from J, with 14 bases between. This CDR3 contains 14 residues. The DNA for the CDR3 is TGTGCCAGCAGACTAGATGTGGGGGCAGATACGCAGTATTTT. It codes for CASRLDVGADTQYF.

V is TRBV7-2 and J is TRBJ2-5, with TRBD1 as a possible D gene (5 bases). Deletions cut 5 bases from V and 1 base from J, with 11 bases between. The CDR3 contains 14 residues. The V gene's germline CDR1 is SGHTA and CDR2 FQGNSA. The CDR3 region has the DNA TGTGCCAGCAGCATGAGACAGATCCAAGAGACCCAGTACTTC. Translated: CASSMRQIQETQYF.

This clonotype was seen a few times. This chain connects TRBV6-1 to TRBJ1-2; D remains ambiguous. From germline, CDR1 is MNHNS and CDR2 SASEGT. This CDR3 is 12 amino acids long. The ends were cut back, 1 base at V and 8 bases at J, with 8 bases in the middle. This CDR3 is CASSEGGVGYTF. The CDR3 bases are TGTGCCAGCAGTGAAGGAGGCGTCGGCTACACCTTC.

The sample holds a few counts of this clonotype. V usage is TRBV20-1 and J usage is TRBJ1-6, with 9 bases lining up with TRBD1. The CDR3 extends over 13 amino acids. Trimming took 7 bases from V and 6 from J; bases not matched to a gene: 4. Germline CDR1 reads DFQATT; CDR2 reads SNEGSKA (reference sequence). The CDR3 spells CSVPGQGNSPLHF. The CDR3, as DNA: TGCAGTGTACCGGGACAGGGTAATTCACCCCTCCACTTT.

The chain recombines TRBV28 with TRBJ2-7; perhaps TRBD2 as D (7 bases). Germline CDR1 MDHEN, CDR2 SYDVKM. The ends were cut back, 8 bases at V and 2 bases at J, with 16 bases in the middle. The CDR3 is 14 residues long. In DNA form, the CDR3 reads TGTGCCAGCCTCGCAAGGGGGAGGGCCTACGAGCAGTACTTC. It encodes CASLARGRAYEQYF.

The chain combines TRBV25-1 with TRBJ1-1; maybe TRBD1 (5 bases). V shed 11 bases and J shed 1 base, with 17 bases lying between them. The CDR3 length is 14 residues. CDR1 and CDR2 (germline): MGHDK, SYGVNS. DNA of the CDR3: TGTGCCCCGAAGGCCACAGGAGAGAACACTGAAGCTTTCTTT. It is translated as CAPKATGENTEAFF.

The sample holds a few counts of this clonotype. V gene TRBV20-1 combines with J gene TRBJ2-7; no definite D call. Germline-derived CDR1 and CDR2 are DFQATT and SNEGSKA (reference sequence). V was shortened by 4 bases and J by 1 base, with 17 bases between the two germline ends. This CDR3 has 15 residues. This CDR3 is CSAKVIGAQSYEQYF. CDR3 in DNA: TGCAGTGCTAAGGTGATAGGAGCACAATCCTACGAGCAGTACTTC.

This clonotype was recorded only once. The rearrangement joins TRBV12-3 or TRBV12-4 to TRBJ1-5, with D uncertain. Trimming took 3 bases from V and 2 from J, leaving 8 bases between them. This CDR3 is 14 amino acids long. The CDR3 loop reads CASSFAEGNQPQHF. CDR3 bases: TGTGCCAGCAGTTTTGCGGAGGGCAATCAGCCCCAGCATTTT.

The J gene is TRBJ2-7, the V gene TRBV7-2; D unresolved. Germline CDR1 and CDR2: SGHTA and FQGNSA. Trimming took off 0 bases at V and 4 bases at J, with 10 bases between the two ends. The CDR3 runs to 14 residues. The CDR3 DNA reads as TGTGCCAGCAGCTTAGCGGGGTCCCGATACGAGCAGTACTTC. Protein product: CASSLAGSRYEQYF.

This clonotype occurred a few times. The V gene is TRBV27, the J gene TRBJ2-7, with D possibly matching TRBD1 (5 bases). The germline V and J ends were trimmed by 6 bases and 1 base, with 13 bases remaining between them. CDR3 size: 14 residues. Germline-derived CDR1 and CDR2 are MNHEY and SMNVEV (reference sequence). The CDR3 sequence is CASRGQEVSYEQYF. The CDR3 nucleotides are TGTGCCAGCAGAGGACAAGAGGTATCCTACGAGCAGTACTTC.